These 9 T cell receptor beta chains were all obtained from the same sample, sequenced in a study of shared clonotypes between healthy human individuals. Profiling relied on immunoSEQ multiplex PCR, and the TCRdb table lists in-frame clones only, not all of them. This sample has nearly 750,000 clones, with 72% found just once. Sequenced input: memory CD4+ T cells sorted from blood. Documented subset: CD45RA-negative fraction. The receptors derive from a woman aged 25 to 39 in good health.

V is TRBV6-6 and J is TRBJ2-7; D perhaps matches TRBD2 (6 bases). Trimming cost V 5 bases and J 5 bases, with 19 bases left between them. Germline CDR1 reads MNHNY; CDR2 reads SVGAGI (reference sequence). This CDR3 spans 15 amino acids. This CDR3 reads CASSQPEGGGDEQYF. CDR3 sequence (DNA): TGTGCCAGCAGTCAGCCGGAAGGAGGAGGGGACGAGCAGTACTTC.

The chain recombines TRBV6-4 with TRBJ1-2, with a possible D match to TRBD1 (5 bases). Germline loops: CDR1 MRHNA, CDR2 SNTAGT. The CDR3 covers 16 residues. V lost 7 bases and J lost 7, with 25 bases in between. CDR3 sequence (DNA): TGTGCCAGCACCTTGAGAGGGTCAGGTCGGGGACCTGGCTACACCTTC. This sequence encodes CASTLRGSGRGPGYTF.

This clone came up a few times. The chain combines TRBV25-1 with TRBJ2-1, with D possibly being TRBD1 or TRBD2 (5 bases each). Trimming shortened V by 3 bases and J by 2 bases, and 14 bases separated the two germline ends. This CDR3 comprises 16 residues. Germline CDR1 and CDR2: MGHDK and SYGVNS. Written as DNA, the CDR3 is TGTGCCAGCAGTGAGGGGCGGGCACCTACCTACAATGAGCAGTTCTTC. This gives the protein CASSEGRAPTYNEQFF.

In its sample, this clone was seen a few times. CDR3 DNA: TGTGCCAGCACCCTACTAGCTTCGGGAACAGATACGCAGTATTTT. Translation: CASTLLASGTDTQYF. The chain joins TRBV2 to TRBJ2-3; maybe TRBD2 (6 bases). Trimming stripped 7 bases from V and 3 bases from J, with 17 bases between. The CDR3 is 15 residues long. CDR1 SNHLY and CDR2 FYNNEI come from the germline V gene.

CDR3 DNA sequence: TGTGCCAGCAGTTTCCAGGGGGTAGTCAATCAGCCCCAGCATTTT. Residues: CASSFQGVVNQPQHF. The rearrangement joins TRBV28 to TRBJ1-5; 7 positions agree with TRBD1. CDR1 is MDHEN and CDR2 is SYDVKM in the germline V gene. This CDR3 comprises 15 residues. V shed 3 bases and J 3 bases; nucleotides not matched to a gene: 5.

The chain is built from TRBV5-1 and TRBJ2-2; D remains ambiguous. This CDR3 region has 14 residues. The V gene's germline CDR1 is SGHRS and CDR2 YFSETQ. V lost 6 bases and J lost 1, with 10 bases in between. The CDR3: CASTRPGNTGELFF. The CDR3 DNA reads TGCGCCAGCACTCGGCCGGGGAACACCGGGGAGCTGTTTTTT. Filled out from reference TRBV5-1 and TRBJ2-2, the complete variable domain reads KAGVTQTPRYLIKTRGQQVTLSCSPISGHRSVSWYQQTPGQGLQFLFEYFSETQRNKGNFPGRFSGRQFSNSRSEMNVSTLELGDSALYLCASTRPGNTGELFFGEGSRLTVL.

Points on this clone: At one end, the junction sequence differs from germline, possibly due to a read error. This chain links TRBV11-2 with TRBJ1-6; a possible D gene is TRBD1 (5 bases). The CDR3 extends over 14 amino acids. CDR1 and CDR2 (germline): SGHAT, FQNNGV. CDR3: CASSIDSYNSPLHF. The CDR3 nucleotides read TGTGCCAGCAGCATAGACAGCTATAATTCACCCCTCCACTTT.

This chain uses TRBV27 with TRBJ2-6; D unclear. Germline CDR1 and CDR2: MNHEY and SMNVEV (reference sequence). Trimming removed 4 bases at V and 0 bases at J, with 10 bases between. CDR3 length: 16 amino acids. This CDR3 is CASSSRFISGANVLTF. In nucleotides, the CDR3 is TGTGCCAGCAGTTCTCGGTTCATCTCTGGGGCCAACGTCCTGACTTTC. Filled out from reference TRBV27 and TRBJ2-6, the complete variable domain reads EAQVTQNPRYLITVTGKKLTVTCSQNMNHEYMSWYRQDPGLGLRQIYYSMNVEVTDKGDVPEGYKVSRKEKRNFPLILESPSPNQTSLYFCASSSRFISGANVLTFGAGSRLTVL.

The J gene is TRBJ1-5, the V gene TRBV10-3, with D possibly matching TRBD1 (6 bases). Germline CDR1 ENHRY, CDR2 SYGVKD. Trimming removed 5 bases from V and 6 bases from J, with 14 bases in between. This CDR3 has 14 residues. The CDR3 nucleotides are TGTGCCATCAGTATAAAGGGGGACGGTCAGCCCCAGCATTTT. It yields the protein CAISIKGDGQPQHF.